This T cell receptor beta chain was sequenced during a study of blood T cell repertoires in COVID-19. With 7 bases removed from V and 3 bases from J, the gap between germline ends came to 12 bases. The germline CDR1 and CDR2 sequences are MNHEY and SVGAGI. The CDR3 sequence is 13 residues long. Data came from immunoSEQ multiplex PCR; TCRdb stores just in-frame clones and leaves some out. The repertoire consists of 90,000 to 150,000 clones, with about 85% occurring once and the leading ten covering 11%. The chain recombines TRBV6-5 with TRBJ1-1; D remains ambiguous. The sample was peripheral blood. The source is a man at least 80 years old with acute or convalescent COVID-19. The CDR3 here is CASNVVSDTEAFF. The CDR3 nucleotides read TGTGCCAGCAATGTGGTTTCGGACACTGAAGCTTTCTTT.